Each of the 26 T cell receptor beta chains below was sequenced from the same sample in a study of beta chain features in type 1 diabetes. The antigens of these receptors remain unknown. Points from the study as a whole: TCRB CDR3s were moderately but significantly shorter in Type 1 diabetes patients in all four CD4+ subsets.

Every isolated RNA sample was fully reverse transcribed, so sequencing captured expressed TCRB transcripts. Here immunoSEQ multiplex PCR was the method, and the copy in TCRdb shows in-frame clones only, minus some. Of 300,000 to 350,000 clones in the sample, approximately 13% were seen once. The sample taken for sequencing was naive CD4+ T cells from blood. The receptors stem from a woman aged 18-30 years with type 1 diabetes.

This chain uses TRBV7-9 with TRBJ2-3; 15 nucleotides match TRBD2. The CDR3 extends over 17 amino acids. V lost 5 bases, J lost 5 bases, and 8 bases stayed unmatched. CDR1 and CDR2 from the germline V gene are SEHNR and FQNEAQ (reference sequence). This CDR3 is CASSHPGLAGGVDTQYF. The CDR3 nucleotides are TGTGCCAGCAGCCATCCGGGACTAGCGGGAGGAGTAGATACGCAGTATTTT.

DNA for the CDR3: TGTGCCAGCAGTATACAGGGGGCGGACACTGAAGCTTTCTTT. Its translation is CASSIQGADTEAFF. The genes are TRBV2 and TRBJ1-1; 9 bases agree with TRBD1. CDR1 and CDR2 (germline): SNHLY, FYNNEI. V lost 5 bases, J lost 3 bases, and 4 bases stayed unmatched. CDR3 length equals 14 residues.

The rearrangement joins TRBV30 to TRBJ1-1; 8 bases align to TRBD1. Losses at the gene ends were 5 bases for V and 4 bases for J; bases not matched to a gene: 6. The V gene's germline CDR1 is GTSNPN and CDR2 SVGIG (reference sequence). There are 13 residues in the CDR3. The CDR3 here is CAWRTGLGTEAFF. The DNA of the CDR3 is TGTGCCTGGCGGACAGGGTTGGGCACTGAAGCTTTCTTT.

In its sample, this clone was seen a few times. The rearrangement links TRBV6-6 to TRBJ2-3; the match to TRBD2 covers 7 bases. Trimming cost V 5 bases and J 4 bases; bases outside gene matches: 6. The V gene's germline CDR1 is MNHNY and CDR2 SVGAGI (reference sequence). The CDR3 loop spans 14 amino acids. CDR3 sequence (DNA): TGTGCCAGCAGTCGTGGACTAGTCGCAGATACGCAGTATTTT. The encoded protein is CASSRGLVADTQYF.

The genes are TRBV5-1 and TRBJ2-5; perhaps TRBD2 as D (5 bases). The CDR3 is 15 residues long. Per germline, CDR1 SGHRS and CDR2 YFSETQ. Trimming stripped 4 bases from V and 5 bases from J, with 18 bases between. Here the CDR3 DNA reads TGCGCCAGCAGCCCCCCCGGCCCCCCGGGGGAGACCCAGTACTTC. It codes for CASSPPGPPGETQYF.

This clone was recorded a few times. The sample has other DNA sequences that encode this CDR3 too. This sequence joins TRBV19 and TRBJ2-5, with D maybe TRBD2 (5 bases). CDR1 is LNHDA, CDR2 SQIVND, per germline (reference sequence). This CDR3 is 13 amino acids long. Trimming removed 1 base from V and 2 bases from J, with 5 bases in between. As DNA, the CDR3 is TGTGCCAGTAGTATAGGAGGGCAAGAGACCCAGTACTTC. Protein: CASSIGGQETQYF.

This clone was detected a few times. The rearrangement uses TRBV29-1 and TRBJ2-7; the match to TRBD2 covers 14 bases. This CDR3 region has 13 residues. Germline V gene sequence: CDR1 SQVTM, CDR2 ANQGSEA. Trimming removed 7 bases from V and 7 bases from J; junction bases left unmatched: 6. The chain's CDR3 is CSAGTSGRGEQYF. As DNA, the CDR3 is TGCAGCGCAGGGACTAGCGGGAGAGGAGAGCAGTACTTC.

This clone came up a few times. The rearrangement joins TRBV5-4 to TRBJ2-1, with TRBD1 matching over 9 bases. Germline trimming cut 1 base from V and 5 bases from J; bases unmatched to any gene: 4. This CDR3 is 15 amino acids long. The germline V gene encodes CDR1 SGHNT and CDR2 YYREEE (reference sequence). The CDR3 DNA is TGTGCCAGCAGCTTGTCACAGGGGGCAAACAATGAGCAGTTCTTC. As protein: CASSLSQGANNEQFF. Variable domain in full (rest from reference TRBV5-4 and TRBJ2-1): ETGVTQSPTHLIKTRGQQVTLRCSSQSGHNTVSWYQQALGQGPQFIFQYYREEENGRGNFPPRFSGLQFPNYSSELNVNALELDDSALYLCASSLSQGANNEQFFGPGTRLTVL.

The chain uses TRBV10-3 and TRBJ2-1; 12 nucleotides agree with TRBD2. CDR3 length: 13 residues. In germline, CDR1 is ENHRY, CDR2 SYGVKD. V lost 10 bases and J lost 8; bases outside the gene matches: 6. CDR3 sequence: CATRLAGDDEQFF. Here the CDR3 DNA reads TGTGCCACCCGACTAGCGGGAGACGATGAGCAGTTCTTC.

This clone was seen a handful of times. This chain links TRBV5-1 with TRBJ2-7; D unclear. The CDR3 is 13 amino acids. Trimming removed 0 bases at V and 3 bases at J, with 7 bases between. Germline CDR1 and CDR2: SGHRS and YFSETQ. The CDR3, as DNA: TGCGCCAGCAGCTTGGCAGACAACTACGAGCAGTACTTC. It specifies CASSLADNYEQYF.

Of note for this clone: The sample contains more than one DNA sequence encoding this CDR3. The J gene is TRBJ1-2, the V gene TRBV18; tentatively, D is TRBD1 (5 bases). V lost 0 bases and J lost 5, with 7 bases in between. The CDR3 length is 13 residues. Germline CDR1 KGHSH, CDR2 LQKENI. The CDR3, as DNA: TGTGCCAGCTCACCACCCGACAGATATGGCTACACCTTC. Encoded protein: CASSPPDRYGYTF.

This rearrangement joins TRBV28 to TRBJ1-1; TRBD1 matches at 9 bases. The V gene's germline CDR1 is MDHEN and CDR2 SYDVKM. This CDR3 region has 15 residues. The V gene end was trimmed by 6 bases and the J gene end by 5 bases; junction bases not matched to a gene: 10. The CDR3 spells CASSQTGQGGTEAFF. The CDR3 nucleotides are TGTGCCAGCAGCCAGACGGGACAGGGAGGAACTGAAGCTTTCTTT. Full variable domain (outside the CDR3, taken from reference TRBV28 and TRBJ1-1): DVKVTQSSRYLVKRTGEKVFLECVQDMDHENMFWYRQDPGLGLRLIYFSYDVKMKEKGDIPEGYSVSREKKERFSLILESASTNQTSMYLCASSQTGQGGTEAFFGQGTRLTVV.

This clone occurred a few times. The chain is built from TRBV18 and TRBJ2-6; possible D gene TRBD1, 6 bases. The CDR3 spans 16 residues. Trimming removed 4 bases from V and 4 bases from J, with 14 bases in between. Germline V gene sequence: CDR1 KGHSH, CDR2 LQKENI. CDR3 in amino acids: CASSLYRESGANVLTF. Written as DNA, the CDR3 is TGTGCCAGCTCACTATACAGGGAATCAGGGGCCAACGTCCTGACTTTC.

J is TRBJ2-3 and V is TRBV9; 9 positions agree with TRBD2. Germline CDR1 is SGDLS and CDR2 is YYNGEE. The length of the CDR3 is 16 residues. V shed 0 bases and J 7 bases; nucleotides not matched to a gene: 9. DNA for the CDR3: TGTGCCAGCAGCGTAGATTGGGCTAGCGGGATGTATACGCAGTATTTT. It specifies CASSVDWASGMYTQYF. The entire variable domain, with the rest obtained from reference TRBV9 and TRBJ2-3, is as follows: DSGVTQTPKHLITATGQRVTLRCSPRSGDLSVYWYQQSLDQGLQFLIQYYNGEERAKGNILERFSAQQFPDLHSELNLSSLELGDSALYFCASSVDWASGMYTQYFGPGTRLTVL.

V gene TRBV6-1 combines with J gene TRBJ1-5; the D is unclear. CDR3 length: 14 amino acids. Germline loops: CDR1 MNHNS, CDR2 SASEGT. V was clipped by 6 bases and J by 2 bases, with 11 bases between them. The CDR3 bases are TGTGCCAGCAGGGAGGTTCTTGGCAATCAGCCCCAGCATTTT. Amino acids: CASREVLGNQPQHF.

The table lists this clone with a few counts. The chain recombines TRBV18 with TRBJ2-3; tentative D call: TRBD1 (7 bases). V lost 8 bases and J 3 bases, leaving 15 bases between the germline ends. The CDR3 contains 14 residues. CDR1 is KGHSH, CDR2 LQKENI, per germline. The CDR3 bases are TGTGCCAGCCGACTGGCAGGGGGGACAGATACGCAGTATTTT. Its protein product is CASRLAGGTDTQYF.

V is TRBV7-9 and J is TRBJ2-5; TRBD2 matches 10 bases. Germline V gene data show CDR1 as SEHNR and CDR2 as FQNEAQ (reference sequence). The CDR3 sequence is 17 residues long. Losses at the gene ends were 1 base for V and 1 base for J; bases not matched to a gene: 6. CDR3 loop: CASSLVSSGRSQETQYF. In DNA form, the CDR3 reads TGTGCCAGCAGCTTAGTTAGTAGCGGGAGGTCCCAAGAGACCCAGTACTTC.

This clone was seen more than once but under ten times. The chain carries TRBV2 and TRBJ1-2; D unclear. This CDR3 has 14 amino acids. V lost 7 bases and J lost 1, with 13 bases in between. Germline V gene lookup returns CDR1 SNHLY and CDR2 FYNNEI. CDR3 amino acids: CASILDSINYGYTF. The CDR3 nucleotides are TGTGCCAGCATTCTTGACTCGATTAACTATGGCTACACCTTC.

This clone was picked up a small number of times. The DNA for the CDR3 is TGTGCCAGCAGCGGGGGTAGCGGGAGCTCGGCGTATTTT. Translation: CASSGGSGSSAYF. The chain recombines TRBV9 with TRBJ2-3; 9 bases are a match to TRBD2. The CDR3 runs to 13 residues. Per germline, CDR1 SGDLS and CDR2 YYNGEE. Trimming took 3 bases from V and 14 from J; bases not matched to a gene: 10. The complete variable domain, with remaining parts taken from reference TRBV9 and TRBJ2-3, reads DSGVTQTPKHLITATGQRVTLRCSPRSGDLSVYWYQQSLDQGLQFLIQYYNGEERAKGNILERFSAQQFPDLHSELNLSSLELGDSALYFCASSGGSGSSAYFGPGTRLTVL.

This clone appeared a few times. V and J are TRBV6-5 and TRBJ1-5; D uncertain. CDR1 is MNHEY and CDR2 is SVGAGI in the germline V gene. The V end lost 0 bases, the J end lost 7 bases, and 10 bases lay between the germline ends. The CDR3 length is 14 residues. CDR3: CASSYSSIGQPQHF. CDR3 DNA sequence: TGTGCCAGCAGTTACTCCAGTATCGGGCAGCCCCAGCATTTT.

The sample holds a few counts of this clone. The chain has TRBV29-1 and TRBJ2-3, with D possibly being TRBD1 (5 bases). Germline-derived CDR1 and CDR2 are SQVTM and ANQGSEA. CDR3 size: 14 residues. Trimming stripped 4 bases from V and 0 bases from J, with 11 bases between. CDR3 loop: CSVVRGSSTDTQYF. DNA for the CDR3: TGCAGCGTTGTAAGGGGATCTAGCACAGATACGCAGTATTTT.

This clone turned up a few times. The CDR3 sequence is CSVAPKLDMNTEAFF. DNA for the CDR3: TGCAGCGTTGCCCCGAAGTTGGACATGAACACTGAAGCTTTCTTT. The chain combines TRBV29-1 with TRBJ1-1; tentative D call: TRBD1 (5 bases). Germline CDR1 SQVTM, CDR2 ANQGSEA. Trimming removed 4 bases from V and 0 bases from J, with 15 bases in between. CDR3 size: 15 residues.

This chain connects TRBV27 to TRBJ1-2; the match to TRBD1 covers 8 bases. This CDR3 is built from 13 residues. Germline V CDR1 and CDR2: MNHEY, SMNVEV (reference sequence). Trimming took 5 bases from V and 7 from J; bases not matched to a gene: 6. CDR3 sequence reads: CASSLTGVAGYTF. CDR3 in DNA: TGTGCCAGCAGTCTGACAGGGGTCGCTGGCTACACCTTC.

V gene TRBV5-1 combines with J gene TRBJ1-1, with unresolved D. Germline lookup yields CDR1 SGHRS and CDR2 YFSETQ. Trimming took 4 bases from V and 5 from J, leaving 12 bases between them. The CDR3 runs 13 residues. The CDR3 coding sequence is TGCGCCAGCAGCCTGGTCCCCCCGACTGAAGCTTTCTTT. The encoded protein is CASSLVPPTEAFF.

J is TRBJ2-1 and V is TRBV27; weak D call: TRBD2 (5 bases). The CDR3 is 14 residues long. V shed 3 bases and J shed 6 bases, with 12 bases lying between them. The germline V gene has CDR1 MNHEY and CDR2 SMNVEV (reference sequence). In DNA form, the CDR3 reads TGTGCCAGCAGTTTGGTGCCGGCGGGCAATGAGCAGTTCTTC. Translated: CASSLVPAGNEQFF.

Only a few counts were recorded for this clone. The chain is built from TRBV6-5 and TRBJ2-1, with no clear D. The CDR3 has 14 residues. Per the germline V gene, CDR1 is MNHEY and CDR2 is SVGAGI. V dropped 7 bases and J dropped 5 bases, with 15 bases sitting between them. The CDR3 spells CASMVGQANNEQFF. CDR3 DNA: TGTGCCAGCATGGTAGGTCAGGCCAACAATGAGCAGTTCTTC.